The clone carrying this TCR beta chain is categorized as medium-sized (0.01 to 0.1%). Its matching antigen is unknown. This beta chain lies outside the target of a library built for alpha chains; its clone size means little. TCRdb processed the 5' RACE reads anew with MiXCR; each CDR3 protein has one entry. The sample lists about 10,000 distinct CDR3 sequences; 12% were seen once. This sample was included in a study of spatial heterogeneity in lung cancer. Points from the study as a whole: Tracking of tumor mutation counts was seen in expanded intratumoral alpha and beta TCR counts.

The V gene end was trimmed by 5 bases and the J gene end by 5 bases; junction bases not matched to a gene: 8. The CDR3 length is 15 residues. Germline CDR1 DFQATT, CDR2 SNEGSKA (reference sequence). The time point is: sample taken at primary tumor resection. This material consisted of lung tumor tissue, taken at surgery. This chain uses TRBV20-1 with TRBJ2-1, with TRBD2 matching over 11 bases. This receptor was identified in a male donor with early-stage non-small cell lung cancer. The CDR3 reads CSAPSGTSGNNEQFF. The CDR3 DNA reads TGCAGTGCTCCGAGCGGGACTAGCGGAAACAATGAGCAGTTCTTC.